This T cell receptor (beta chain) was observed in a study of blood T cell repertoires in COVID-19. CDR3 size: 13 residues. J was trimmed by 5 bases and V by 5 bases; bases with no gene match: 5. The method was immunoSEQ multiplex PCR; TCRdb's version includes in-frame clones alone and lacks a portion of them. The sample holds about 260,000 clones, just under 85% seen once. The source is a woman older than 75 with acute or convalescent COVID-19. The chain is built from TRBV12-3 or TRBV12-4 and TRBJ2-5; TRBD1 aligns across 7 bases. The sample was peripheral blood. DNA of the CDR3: TGTGCCAGCAGTCGGGACAGTGGGGAGACCCAGTACTTC. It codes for CASSRDSGETQYF.